The clone carrying this TCR beta chain was seen a handful of times. The library targeted TCRbeta and was prepared with unique molecular identifiers. TCRdb recomputed calls from the PCR reads with MiXCR, one row per CDR3 protein. This table holds about 460,000 distinct CDR3 sequences, around 12% found once. This specimen belongs to a study of T-cell reconstitution after alpha-beta-depleted transplantation in children. The J segment lost 0 bases and the V segment lost 5 bases, leaving 6 bases of the junction unmatched. In germline, CDR1 is SQVTM, CDR2 ANQGSEA. This CDR3 is built from 15 residues. Specimen: PBMCs from the stem cell graft donor, collected from the stem cell graft. This clonotype was sampled from a human donor who donated a stem cell graft to a child with combined immunodeficiency. The chain links TRBV29-1 to TRBJ2-3; 9 nucleotides agree with TRBD1. The CDR3 is CSVFRTGASTDTQYF. The CDR3 DNA reads TGCAGCGTTTTCCGGACAGGGGCTAGCACAGATACGCAGTATTTT.